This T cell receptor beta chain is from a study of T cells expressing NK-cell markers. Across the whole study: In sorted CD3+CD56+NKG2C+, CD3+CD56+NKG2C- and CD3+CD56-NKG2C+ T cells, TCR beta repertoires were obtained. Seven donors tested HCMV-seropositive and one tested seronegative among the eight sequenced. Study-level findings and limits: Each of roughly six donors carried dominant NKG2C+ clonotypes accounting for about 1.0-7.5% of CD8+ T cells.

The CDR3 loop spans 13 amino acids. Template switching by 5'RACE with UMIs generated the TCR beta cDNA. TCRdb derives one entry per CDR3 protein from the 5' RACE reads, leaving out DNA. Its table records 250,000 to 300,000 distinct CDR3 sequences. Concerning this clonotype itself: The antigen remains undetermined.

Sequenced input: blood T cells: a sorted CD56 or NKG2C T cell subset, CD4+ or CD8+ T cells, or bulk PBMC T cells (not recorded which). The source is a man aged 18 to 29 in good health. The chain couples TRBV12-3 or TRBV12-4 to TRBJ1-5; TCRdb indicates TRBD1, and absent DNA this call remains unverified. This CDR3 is CASRLGSNQPQHF.